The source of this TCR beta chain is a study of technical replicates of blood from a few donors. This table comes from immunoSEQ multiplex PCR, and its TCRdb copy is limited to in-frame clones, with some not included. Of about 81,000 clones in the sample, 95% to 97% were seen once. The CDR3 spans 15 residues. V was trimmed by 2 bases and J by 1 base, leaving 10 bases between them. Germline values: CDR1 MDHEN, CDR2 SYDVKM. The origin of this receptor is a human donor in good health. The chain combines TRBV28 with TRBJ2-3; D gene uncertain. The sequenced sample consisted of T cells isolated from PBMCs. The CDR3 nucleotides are TGTGCCAGCAGTTTAATCCGGCTAGGCACAGATACGCAGTATTTT. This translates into CASSLIRLGTDTQYF.